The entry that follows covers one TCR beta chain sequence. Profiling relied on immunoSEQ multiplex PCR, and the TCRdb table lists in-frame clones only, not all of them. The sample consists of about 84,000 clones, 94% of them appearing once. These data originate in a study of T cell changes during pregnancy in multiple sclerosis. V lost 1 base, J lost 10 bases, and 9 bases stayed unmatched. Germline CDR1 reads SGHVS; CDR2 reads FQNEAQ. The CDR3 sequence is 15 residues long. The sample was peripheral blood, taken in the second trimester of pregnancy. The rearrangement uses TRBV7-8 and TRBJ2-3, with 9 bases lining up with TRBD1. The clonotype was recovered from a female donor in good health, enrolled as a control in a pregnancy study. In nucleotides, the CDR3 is TGTGCCAGCAGCTTAGAACAGGGGGCACAGGTTGCGCAGTATTTT. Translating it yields CASSLEQGAQVAQYF.